The present entry profiles one TCR beta chain with its context. The specificity of this receptor is unknown. There are no base qualities to consult, and no much larger clone falls within one base. The library was generated by the immunoSEQ multiplex PCR assay. This is the immuneACCESS table as TCRdb keeps it, with only in-frame sequences that have V and J called. A part of the clones is gone; compared with another copy, unresolved V genes explain less than half, and the rest is unexplained. The sample table records roughly 81,000 clones; 65% to 90% of these occur just once. The ten largest account for 4.8% of the sample. CDR1 SGHAT and CDR2 FQNNGV are derived from the germline V gene. Compared with germline, V lacks 1 base and J lacks 5 bases; bases without a gene match: 7. The CDR3 runs 16 residues from the cysteine to the phenylalanine. Left in the record is the CDR3 DNA by itself, 48 bases read in frame from the first base.

The data were taken from a study of technical replicates of blood from a few donors (TCRdb year 2017). The chain is encoded by TRBV11-2 joined to TRBJ2-3; TRBD2 aligns with 9 central bases. The sample was PBMCs. This TCR came from a human donor in good health. Some clones in this sample may be carry-over from other donors' samples. The CDR3 corresponds to CASSLGARGGRDTQYF. The DNA sequence reads TGTGCCAGCAGCTTAGGTGCGCGGGGGGGCAGAGATACGCAGTATTTT.